Below, one T cell receptor beta chain is given with its context. This record comes from a study of T cell responses to AZD1222 COVID-19 vaccine. The CDR3 consists of 16 residues. Per germline, CDR1 SNHLY and CDR2 FYNNEI. With 5 bases clipped from V and 6 bases from J, the junction kept 13 bases outside the gene matches. Profiled with immunoSEQ multiplex PCR; TCRdb holds only in-frame clones, not every one. The sample consists of some 40,000 clones, 80% of them appearing once. This sequence joins TRBV2 and TRBJ1-2, with 9 bases matching TRBD1. The receptor's source is an adult in good health. This sample comprised peripheral blood, obtained on day 0 of AZD1222 vaccination. The CDR3 protein is CASSYRDRAIVDGYTF. CDR3 nucleotide sequence: TGTGCCAGCAGTTACCGGGACAGGGCAATCGTGGATGGCTACACCTTC.